These 10 T cell receptor beta chains came from one sample sequenced in a study of cytomegalovirus exposure and HLA in healthy donors. PCR used 60 Vbeta primers and 13 Jbeta primers. Method: immunoSEQ multiplex PCR; TCRdb's copy keeps in-frame clones and lacks some. The table shows 160,000 or so clones, with 70% to 80% occurring only once. Sequenced input: PBMCs. All receptors derive from a male donor in good health and CMV-seronegative.

The V gene is TRBV5-1, the J gene TRBJ1-2; no definite D call. The germline V gene encodes CDR1 SGHRS and CDR2 YFSETQ. There are 14 residues in the CDR3. Trimming left V 1 base short and J 3 bases short, with 10 bases between. Here the CDR3 DNA reads TGCGCCAGCAGCTTGATGGCCACCGACTATGGCTACACCTTC. It is translated as CASSLMATDYGYTF.

The chain has TRBV6-1 and TRBJ1-2, with 8 bases that match TRBD1. The CDR3 is 13 amino acids. J was trimmed by 9 bases and V by 6 bases; bases with no gene match: 9. Per the germline V gene, CDR1 is MNHNS and CDR2 is SASEGT. CDR3 region: CASSLPDRGSYTF. The CDR3 nucleotides read TGTGCCAGCAGCCTACCAGACAGGGGCAGCTACACCTTC.

The CDR3 nucleotides read TGTGCCAGCACCGCCCTATCAGGGTCGGGTGGCTACACCTTC. This translates into CASTALSGSGGYTF. V usage is TRBV6-5 and J usage is TRBJ1-2; D is possibly TRBD1 (5 bases). In germline, CDR1 is MNHEY, CDR2 SVGAGI. The CDR3 runs to 14 residues. V lost 7 bases and J 7 bases, leaving 19 bases between the germline ends.

The CDR3 sequence: CASSMGSPGNTQYF. CDR3 DNA: TGTGCCAGCAGCATGGGGAGTCCAGGAAATACGCAGTATTTT. The chain has TRBV28 and TRBJ2-3; tentative D call: TRBD2 (5 bases). The V end was cut by 6 bases, the J end by 7 bases, with 17 bases between. The CDR3 has 14 residues. Germline V CDR1 and CDR2: MDHEN, SYDVKM.

In its sample, this clone was seen a few times. The chain carries TRBV15 and TRBJ1-6; no definite D call. The germline V gene encodes CDR1 LNHNV and CDR2 YYDKDF (reference sequence). This CDR3 is 16 amino acids long. The germline V and J ends were trimmed by 1 base and 10 bases, with 17 bases remaining between them. This chain's CDR3 is CATSRAEGQRGSPLHF. The CDR3 DNA follows: TGTGCCACCAGCAGAGCGGAGGGCCAGCGGGGATCACCCCTCCACTTT.

The chain links TRBV29-1 to TRBJ2-7; 8 bases are a match to TRBD2. The ends lost 1 base at V and 6 bases at J; junction bases unmatched: 5. Germline loops: CDR1 SQVTM, CDR2 ANQGSEA. The CDR3 sequence is 13 residues long. CDR3 DNA sequence: TGCAGCGTTGAAGTTGGGCTAGCGGGCGAGCAGTACTTC. It codes for CSVEVGLAGEQYF.

CDR3 residues: CASIGANYGYTF. CDR3 sequence (DNA): TGTGCCAGCATAGGAGCGAACTATGGCTACACCTTC. The V call is TRBV6-1, the J call TRBJ1-2; D ambiguous. V gave up 7 bases and J gave up 2 bases, with 8 bases separating them. The CDR3 is 12 residues long. CDR1 and CDR2 from the germline V gene are MNHNS and SASEGT.

This sequence joins TRBV14 and TRBJ1-6; D might be TRBD1 (5 bases). Germline V lookup: CDR1 SGHDN, CDR2 FVKESK. The CDR3 has 15 residues. Deletions cut 1 base from V and 4 bases from J, with 8 bases between. CDR3 region: CASSQAQGYNSPLHF. Written as DNA, the CDR3 is TGTGCCAGCAGCCAAGCTCAGGGTTATAATTCACCCCTCCACTTT. Together with reference TRBV14 and TRBJ1-6, the CDR3 gives the full variable domain: EAGVTQFPSHSVIEKGQTVTLRCDPISGHDNLYWYRRVMGKEIKFLLHFVKESKQDESGMPNNRFLAERTGGTYSTLKVQPAELEDSGVYFCASSQAQGYNSPLHFGNGTRLTVT.

This clone was found a few times. This CDR3 is CASSPLAGVNNEQFF. The CDR3 region has the DNA TGTGCCAGCAGCCCCCTAGCGGGAGTGAACAATGAGCAGTTCTTC. The chain combines TRBV5-4 with TRBJ2-1, with TRBD2 matching over 10 bases. CDR1 SGHNT and CDR2 YYREEE come from the germline V gene (reference sequence). CDR3 length: 15 amino acids. V trimming: 4 bases; J trimming: 5 bases; junction bases outside the gene matches: 6.

The sample holds one count of this clone. This chain joins TRBV10-2 and TRBJ2-2; the match to TRBD1 covers 7 bases. Germline CDR1 WSHSY, CDR2 SAAADI. The CDR3 spans 15 residues. Trimming at V came to 2 bases and at J to 7 bases, leaving 7 bases not matched to a gene. The CDR3 here is CASSEATGVGGELFF. CDR3 sequence (DNA): TGCGCCAGCAGTGAGGCCACAGGGGTTGGCGGGGAGCTGTTTTTT.